This passage covers 13 T cell receptor beta chains from one sample sequenced in a study of OX40 agonist ivuxolimab in advanced cancers. The repertoire was sequenced with immunoSEQ multiplex PCR; TCRdb's copy has only in-frame clones and lacks some. The sample contains roughly 21,000 clones, 88% of which appear only once. The material sequenced was CD4+ or CD8+ T cells sorted from blood, taken in a trial of the OX40 agonist ivuxolimab. Every receptor here comes from an adult with an advanced solid tumor such as melanoma, head and neck, liver or kidney cancer.

This chain connects TRBV30 to TRBJ2-1, with 7 bases lining up with TRBD1. The junction had 3 bases not matched to a gene; V was cut back by 0 bases and J by 7 bases. The germline V gene has CDR1 GTSNPN and CDR2 SVGIG (reference sequence). The CDR3 consists of 13 residues. The CDR3 sequence: CAWSVDRYNEQFF. For the CDR3, the DNA is TGTGCCTGGAGTGTGGACAGGTATAATGAGCAGTTCTTC.

The gene calls are TRBV29-1 and TRBJ2-7; possibly TRBD2 for D (5 bases). The CDR3 loop spans 13 amino acids. CDR1 and CDR2 from the germline V gene are SQVTM and ANQGSEA. V lost 5 bases and J lost 0, with 11 bases in between. CDR3 in DNA: TGCAGCGTTAGAGAAGGGAGCTCCTACGAGCAGTACTTC. Translated, it gives CSVREGSSYEQYF.

This chain joins TRBV13 and TRBJ2-7, with TRBD2 identical over 13 bases. V lost 2 bases to trimming and J lost 3 bases; unmatched junction nucleotides: 4. CDR1 PRHDT and CDR2 FYEKMQ come from the germline V gene (reference sequence). The length of the CDR3 is 16 residues. The CDR3 sequence: CASSLRTSGSYYEQYF. In nucleotides, the CDR3 is TGTGCCAGCAGCTTAAGGACTAGCGGGAGTTACTACGAGCAGTACTTC.

The chain is built from TRBV7-9 and TRBJ2-7; unclear D gene. V was shortened by 0 bases and J by 3 bases, with 6 bases between the two germline ends. Per germline, CDR1 SEHNR and CDR2 FQNEAQ (reference sequence). The CDR3 has 13 residues. The CDR3 coding sequence is TGTGCCAGCAGCTTAGCGTTAGGCTACGAGCAGTACTTC. Translating it yields CASSLALGYEQYF.

The chain carries TRBV19 and TRBJ2-7; D not certain. Germline V gene sequence: CDR1 LNHDA, CDR2 SQIVND (reference sequence). The CDR3 length is 11 residues. V was cut by 3 bases and J by 6 bases, with 6 bases left in between. The CDR3 DNA reads TGTGCCAGTAGTATGGGGTTCGAGCAGTACTTC. Amino acid sequence: CASSMGFEQYF.

The CDR3: CASSLTSGSPQEQFF. Written as DNA, the CDR3 is TGTGCCAGCAGCTTGACTAGCGGGAGTCCCCAAGAGCAGTTCTTC. V usage is TRBV7-9 and J usage is TRBJ2-1, with 12 bases lining up with TRBD2. Germline V gives CDR1 SEHNR, CDR2 FQNEAQ (reference sequence). Germline trimming cut 3 bases from V and 10 bases from J; bases unmatched to any gene: 7. The CDR3 covers 15 residues.

The chain links TRBV29-1 to TRBJ2-7, with a tentative D call TRBD2 (6 bases). Per the germline V gene, CDR1 is SQVTM and CDR2 is ANQGSEA. V was shortened by 0 bases and J by 3 bases, with 15 bases between the two germline ends. There are 15 residues in the CDR3. The CDR3 region is CSVEDPGTGGYEQYF. In nucleotides, the CDR3 is TGCAGCGTTGAAGATCCTGGGACTGGGGGCTACGAGCAGTACTTC.

V gene TRBV7-9 combines with J gene TRBJ1-3; maybe TRBD1 (5 bases). Germline V gene lookup returns CDR1 SEHNR and CDR2 FQNEAQ (reference sequence). The ends were cut back, 3 bases at V and 0 bases at J, with 21 bases in the middle. This CDR3 has 19 residues. CDR3: CASSLTSIQGPYSGNTIYF. The CDR3 nucleotides read TGTGCCAGCAGCTTGACGTCGATCCAGGGCCCATACTCTGGAAACACCATATATTTT.

This clone was seen a handful of times. The rearrangement links TRBV27 to TRBJ2-6, with D unresolved. CDR1 is MNHEY, CDR2 SMNVEV, per germline (reference sequence). V dropped 6 bases and J dropped 0 bases, with 9 bases sitting between them. This CDR3 comprises 15 residues. CDR3 in amino acids: CASSGQSSGANVLTF. The CDR3 coding sequence is TGTGCCAGCAGCGGCCAGAGCTCTGGGGCCAACGTCCTGACTTTC.

This clone is medium-sized. The chain couples TRBV7-9 to TRBJ1-2, with 7 bases fitting TRBD1. This CDR3 has 15 amino acids. V trimming: 5 bases; J trimming: 2 bases; junction bases outside the gene matches: 8. In germline, CDR1 is SEHNR, CDR2 FQNEAQ (reference sequence). The CDR3 reads CASSLTGEQNYGYTF. The CDR3 DNA sequence: TGTGCCAGCAGCCTCACAGGGGAACAGAACTATGGCTACACCTTC.

This clone was picked up a small number of times. The chain recombines TRBV4-1 with TRBJ1-5; the match to TRBD1 covers 8 bases. The V gene end was trimmed by 5 bases and the J gene end by 0 bases; junction bases not matched to a gene: 9. Germline CDR1 is MGHRA and CDR2 is YSYEKL. This CDR3 region has 17 residues. CDR3 nucleotides: TGCGCCAGCAGCAGCAGACTGACAGGGGATAGCAATCAGCCCCAGCATTTT. This encodes CASSSRLTGDSNQPQHF.

CDR3 amino acids: CASSPRQGWGTDTQYF. CDR3 nucleotide sequence: TGTGCCAGCAGCCCAAGACAGGGGTGGGGCACAGATACGCAGTATTTT. The J gene is TRBJ2-3, the V gene TRBV7-6, with TRBD1 matching 8 bases. The CDR3 loop spans 16 amino acids. The germline gives CDR1 SGHVS, CDR2 FNYEAQ. Trimming at V came to 5 bases and at J to 1 base, leaving 8 bases not matched to a gene.

A single count supports this clone. V usage is TRBV9 and J usage is TRBJ2-1; TRBD1 is a possible D gene (6 bases). Germline lookup yields CDR1 SGDLS and CDR2 YYNGEE. Trimming took off 0 bases at V and 4 bases at J, with 11 bases between the two ends. The length of the CDR3 is 15 residues. CDR3: CASSVGGGAYNEQFF. The CDR3 coding sequence is TGTGCCAGCAGCGTAGGAGGGGGAGCTTACAATGAGCAGTTCTTC.